The TCR beta chain under discussion was sequenced for a study of blood T cells in healthy people across ages (dated by TCRdb to between 2014 and 2016). Context from the whole study: In model experiments, template switching captured about one uniquely barcoded TCR beta cDNA molecule for every two T cells. The study measured age-related changes in TCR beta repertoire diversity using deep sequencing normalized with unique cDNA molecular identifiers. The donors were divided into four age groups: young (average about 15 years), middle-aged (under 40), aged (about 60) and long-lived (approximately 74). To avoid experimental bias, donors of different ages were spread randomly across the sequencing lanes. The study analyzed two additional independent replicas of 1 million unique cDNA reads from the same blood draw for two donors, one aged 18 to 30 and one aged 80 or older.

Systemically healthy Caucasian individuals from Russia, 35 to 50 in total and aged about 6 to 95 years, were included as donors. Around 9.7 milliliters of peripheral blood were collected from each donor into EDTA-treated Vacutainer tubes. Ficoll-Paque density-gradient centrifugation was used to isolate PBMCs, with at least 6.5 million per sample. Total RNA was extracted from PBMCs with Trizol reagent, with at least 6 micrograms obtained per sample. For every donor, an aliquot of PBMCs went through flow cytometry to measure the percentages of naive CD45RAhigh/CD27high T cells. This clonotype was counted a few times. Its antigen specificity is not known. Base qualities are not provided; no much larger clone lies one nucleotide away. Libraries were constructed by 5' RACE. TCRdb names Illumina HiSeq 2500 as the instrument used. A second roughly 6 to 12 cycle PCR used a sample-barcoded 5' primer and a J-beta primer mix. Each TCR beta cDNA molecule received a unique molecular identifier from a template-switch 5' adaptor carrying 12 random nucleotides. At least 3 million CDR3-containing paired-end reads were obtained from each sample. First-strand cDNA synthesis was performed from all RNA using the Mint cDNA synthesis kit, with priming by a TRBC-specific oligonucleotide. Following uracil-DNA glycosylase treatment, a first 18-cycle PCR with universal primers M1SS and BC2_uni_R was performed on all cDNA. In the authors' own workflow: Normalization of each sample was performed by random selection of 1 million high-quality reads, each carrying a distinct molecular identifier. Instead of being binned into consensus sequences, reads that shared molecular identifiers were thrown out. MiTCR, with a Q25 quality threshold and the strictest error-elimination algorithm, was used for CDR3 identification, clonotype clustering and error correction. A nonparametric unseen species model using Euler transformation provided a lower-bound estimate of total TCR beta diversity. TCRdb cleaned the public reads at Q25 with fastp, built clones with MiXCR and kept in-frame beta chains. Rows are combined by CDR3 protein, so each entry shows the most common genes and DNA. TCRdb assigned the V and J calls; the authors' analysis was not used. For this sample there are 1.2 million to 1.5 million distinct CDR3 sequences; roughly 40% appear just once. The ten largest clonotypes hold approximately 7.9% of the sample.

Here is what the overall study found, with its caveats: A strong correlation was found between observed TCR beta diversity and the percentage of naive T cells measured by flow cytometry. Conclusive comparison of naive and antigen-experienced compartments was prevented by the profiling of bulk unsorted PBMCs. The long-lived group showed more naive CD4+ T cells, fewer expanded clones and increased TCR diversity than the aged group, suggesting age selection. Because the CMV infection status of the donors was unknown, age-related changes in expanded clonotypes may potentially have been confounded. Total diversity estimates from one million sequenced T cells were considered lower bounds and underestimates. As age increased, observed TCR beta diversity per million T cells dropped in a roughly linear way, and a significant reduction was already evident by age about 40.

The sample comprised blood. This TCR derives from a young woman in good health.

The CDR3 region reads CASSVDLADTQYF. The DNA is as follows: TGTGCCAGCAGCGTAGATCTGGCGGATACGCAGTATTTT. Recombination linked TRBV9 to TRBJ2-3, with no reliable assignment of the D segment. Including cysteine and phenylalanine, the CDR3 has 13 amino acids. Of all the DNA, just the CDR3 is kept, 39 bases in frame from base 1. The germline V gene sets CDR1 to SGDLS and CDR2 to YYNGEE. The junction carries 8 bases between V and J, which are trimmed by 0 bases and 6 bases respectively. Reference TRBV9 and TRBJ2-3 genes cover what lies past the CDR3, so the full variable domain is DSGVTQTPKHLITATGQRVTLRCSPRSGDLSVYWYQQSLDQGLQFLIQYYNGEERAKGNILERFSAQQFPDLHSELNLSSLELGDSALYFCASSVDLADTQYFGPGTRLTVL.